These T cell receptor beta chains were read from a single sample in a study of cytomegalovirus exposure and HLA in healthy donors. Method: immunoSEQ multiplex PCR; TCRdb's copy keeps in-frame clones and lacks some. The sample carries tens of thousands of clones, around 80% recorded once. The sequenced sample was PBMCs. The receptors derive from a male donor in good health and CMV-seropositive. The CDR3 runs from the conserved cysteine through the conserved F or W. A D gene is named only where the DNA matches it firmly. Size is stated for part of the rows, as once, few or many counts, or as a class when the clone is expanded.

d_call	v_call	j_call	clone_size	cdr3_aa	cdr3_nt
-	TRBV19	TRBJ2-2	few	CASSINRETGELFF	TGTGCCAGTAGTATCAACAGGGAAACCGGGGAGCTGTTTTTT
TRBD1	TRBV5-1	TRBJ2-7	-	CASNSGTGIDEQYF	TGCGCCAGCAATTCCGGGACAGGGATCGACGAGCAGTACTTC
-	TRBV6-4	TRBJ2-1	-	CASRQNPITNEQFF	TGTGCCAGCCGCCAGAACCCCATAACCAATGAGCAGTTCTTC
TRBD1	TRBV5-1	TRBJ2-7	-	CASSPTGGATYEQYF	TGCGCCAGCAGCCCTACAGGGGGCGCGACGTACGAGCAGTACTTC
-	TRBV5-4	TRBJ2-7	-	CASSPKAGYEQYF	TGTGCCAGCAGCCCAAAGGCGGGATACGAGCAGTACTTC
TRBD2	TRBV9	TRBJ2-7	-	CASSELAGNEQYF	TGTGCCAGCAGCGAGCTAGCGGGGAACGAGCAGTACTTC
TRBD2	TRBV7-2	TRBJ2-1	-	CASSYDSGYNEQFF	TGTGCCAGCAGCTATGATAGCGGGTACAATGAGCAGTTCTTC
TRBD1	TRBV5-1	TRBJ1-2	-	CASSPRTGYGYTF	TGCGCCAGCAGCCCACGGACAGGCTATGGCTACACCTTC
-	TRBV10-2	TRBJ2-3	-	CASLGETGPLAPDTQYF	TGCGCCAGCCTCGGAGAAACAGGGCCGTTAGCTCCAGATACGCAGTATTTT
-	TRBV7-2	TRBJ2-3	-	CASSSQRSTDTQYF	TGTGCCAGCAGCTCTCAGCGTTCGACAGATACGCAGTATTTT
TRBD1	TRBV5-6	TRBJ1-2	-	CASSRWTGGADGYTF	TGTGCCAGCAGCAGATGGACAGGGGGCGCGGATGGCTACACCTTC
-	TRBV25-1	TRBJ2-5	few	CASSALGGRETQYF	TGTGCCAGCAGCGCCCTCGGAGGGCGGGAGACCCAGTACTTC
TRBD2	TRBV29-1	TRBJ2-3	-	CSVGLAVDTQYF	TGCAGCGTCGGACTAGCGGTAGATACGCAGTATTTT
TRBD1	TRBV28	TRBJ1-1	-	CASSLKAGGFVEAFF	TGTGCCAGCAGTTTAAAGGCAGGGGGTTTCGTTGAAGCTTTCTTT
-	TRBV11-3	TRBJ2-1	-	CASSLRGYNEQFF	TGTGCCAGCAGCTTGCGCGGATACAATGAGCAGTTCTTC
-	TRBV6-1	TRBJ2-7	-	CASGGSGGGILRQYF	TGTGCCAGCGGCGGTTCTGGCGGCGGAATCCTAAGGCAATACTTC